One sample yielded the 25 T cell receptor beta chains listed below, sequenced in a study of shared clonotypes between healthy human individuals. TCRdb's table, derived via immunoSEQ multiplex PCR, lists solely in-frame clones and lacks some. The table has over 2 million clones, over 85% seen once. Terminally differentiated effector memory CD45RA+ cells were excluded by CCR7 positive selection of CD45RO-negative cells. The sequenced material came from naive CD8+ T cells sorted from blood. These receptors were obtained from a man younger than 35 in good health.

The chain combines TRBV11-2 with TRBJ2-7, with a tentative D call TRBD2 (6 bases). This CDR3 contains 13 residues. Trimming left V 9 bases short and J 0 bases short, with 12 bases between. Germline CDR1 and CDR2: SGHAT and FQNNGV. The CDR3 is CASEGLISYEQYF. CDR3 nucleotide sequence: TGTGCCAGTGAGGGACTGATCTCCTACGAGCAGTACTTC.

This clone occurred once. The rearrangement joins TRBV2 to TRBJ2-7; D might be TRBD1 (6 bases). The CDR3 loop spans 16 amino acids. V was cut by 8 bases and J by 6 bases, with 26 bases left in between. From germline, CDR1 is SNHLY and CDR2 FYNNEI. CDR3 residues: CASDSPPGVISSEQYF. The CDR3 DNA sequence: TGTGCCAGCGATTCCCCTCCAGGGGTAATTAGTAGCGAGCAGTACTTC.

As for this clone: Distinct nucleotide sequences in the sample also encode this CDR3. The chain uses TRBV5-4 and TRBJ1-1; 9 bases agree with TRBD1. The germline V gene has CDR1 SGHNT and CDR2 YYREEE (reference sequence). The junction had 4 bases not matched to a gene; V was cut back by 4 bases and J by 0 bases. The CDR3 consists of 15 residues. This chain's CDR3 is CASSLGQGMNTEAFF. The CDR3 nucleotides are TGTGCCAGCAGCCTGGGACAGGGCATGAACACTGAAGCTTTCTTT.

The chain joins TRBV5-6 to TRBJ1-2; 12 positions agree with TRBD1. Germline V gene sequence: CDR1 SGHDT, CDR2 YYEEEE. The CDR3 extends over 15 amino acids. Losses at the gene ends were 2 bases for V and 7 bases for J; bases not matched to a gene: 6. The chain's CDR3 is CASSFGTGGASGYTF. The CDR3 DNA is TGTGCCAGCAGCTTTGGGACAGGGGGCGCGAGTGGCTACACCTTC.

The chain is built from TRBV27 and TRBJ1-6, with a tentative D call TRBD1 (5 bases). The V and J ends lost 5 bases and 8 bases respectively, with 19 bases between them. The CDR3 contains 16 residues. Germline CDR1 is MNHEY and CDR2 is SMNVEV (reference sequence). The CDR3 here is CASSPNQNRWDSPLHF. The CDR3 bases are TGTGCCAGCAGTCCAAACCAAAACAGGTGGGATTCACCCCTCCACTTT.

This rearrangement joins TRBV15 to TRBJ1-5; tentatively, D is TRBD1 (5 bases). CDR3 size: 14 residues. Germline V gene data show CDR1 as LNHNV and CDR2 as YYDKDF (reference sequence). Trimming cost V 3 bases and J 2 bases, with 8 bases left between them. For the CDR3, the DNA is TGTGCCACCAGCAGCCCACAGGGCAATCAGCCCCAGCATTTT. This translates into CATSSPQGNQPQHF.

The rearrangement uses TRBV29-1 and TRBJ2-7; D is ambiguous. Germline CDR1 SQVTM, CDR2 ANQGSEA. The V end lost 3 bases, the J end lost 0 bases, and 12 bases lay between the germline ends. CDR3 length: 14 amino acids. The CDR3 here is CSVEVMTSSYEQYF. CDR3 nucleotide sequence: TGCAGCGTTGAGGTTATGACAAGCTCCTACGAGCAGTACTTC.

A remark on this clone: This specimen includes other DNA sequences encoding the same CDR3. The V gene is TRBV5-4, the J gene TRBJ2-5; D remains ambiguous. The length of the CDR3 is 11 residues. The ends were cut back, 2 bases at V and 5 bases at J, with 4 bases in the middle. The germline V gene has CDR1 SGHNT and CDR2 YYREEE (reference sequence). The CDR3 region has the DNA TGTGCCAGCAGCTTCTTGGAGACCCAGTACTTC. Encoded protein: CASSFLETQYF.

This chain joins TRBV4-1 and TRBJ1-3; D unclear. CDR3 length: 14 amino acids. Trimming left V 1 base short and J 5 bases short, with 9 bases between. CDR1 is MGHRA, CDR2 YSYEKL, per germline. CDR3 in amino acids: CASSQAGTRNTIYF. The CDR3 nucleotides read TGCGCCAGCAGCCAAGCCGGAACTCGAAACACCATATATTTT.

Worth noting for this clone: In the same sample, other DNA sequences code for this CDR3. The chain couples TRBV5-1 to TRBJ1-1; D gene unclear. From germline, CDR1 is SGHRS and CDR2 YFSETQ. The CDR3 contains 13 residues. V lost 0 bases, J lost 3 bases, and 6 bases lay in between. The CDR3 DNA reads as TGCGCCAGCAGCTTGGGGGGTGACACTGAAGCTTTCTTT. As protein: CASSLGGDTEAFF.

The chain carries TRBV4-1 and TRBJ2-7; 11 positions agree with TRBD1. The CDR3 covers 15 residues. After removal of 4 bases from V and 5 bases from J, the junction contained 7 bases not matched to a gene. In germline, CDR1 is MGHRA, CDR2 YSYEKL. The CDR3 reads CASSLRTGGFDEQYF. The DNA of the CDR3 is TGCGCCAGCAGCCTCCGGACAGGGGGCTTCGACGAGCAGTACTTC.

The gene calls are TRBV28 and TRBJ2-7, with D possibly being TRBD1 (6 bases). Germline CDR1 MDHEN, CDR2 SYDVKM. CDR3 length: 14 amino acids. Trimming left V 5 bases short and J 6 bases short, with 17 bases between. The CDR3 sequence is CASSRDLLQGEQYF. CDR3 nucleotides: TGTGCCAGCAGTCGGGACCTCCTACAGGGCGAGCAGTACTTC.

This clone is a singleton in its sample. The gene calls are TRBV5-1 and TRBJ2-2, with TRBD2 matching 9 bases. The germline CDR1 and CDR2 sequences are SGHRS and YFSETQ. The CDR3 is made up of 17 amino acids. The J segment lost 5 bases and the V segment lost 3 bases, leaving 11 bases of the junction unmatched. CDR3 region: CASSYYSGTSSTGELFF. CDR3 bases: TGCGCCAGCAGCTACTATTCCGGGACTAGCAGTACCGGGGAGCTGTTTTTT.

This sequence joins TRBV18 and TRBJ1-4; tentatively, D is TRBD1 (5 bases). The CDR3 runs 16 residues. CDR1 KGHSH and CDR2 LQKENI come from the germline V gene. Trimming took off 2 bases at V and 4 bases at J, with 14 bases between the two ends. The CDR3 spells CASSPGERGVNEKLFF. Here the CDR3 DNA reads TGTGCCAGCTCACCAGGGGAAAGGGGAGTTAATGAAAAACTGTTTTTT.

The chain employs TRBV7-3 and TRBJ2-1, with 8 bases that match TRBD2. This CDR3 is 15 amino acids long. Germline V gene data show CDR1 as SGHTA and CDR2 as FQGTGA. V lost 2 bases, J lost 4 bases, and 4 bases stayed unmatched. The CDR3 nucleotides read TGTGCCAGCAGCTTAGCGGGGGGCCAATACAATGAGCAGTTCTTC. This translates into CASSLAGGQYNEQFF.

In its sample, this clone was seen once. V and J are TRBV9 and TRBJ2-7, with 11 positions matching TRBD1. V shed 3 bases, J shed 4 bases, and the junction held 3 bases outside the gene matches. There are 14 residues in the CDR3. CDR1 SGDLS and CDR2 YYNGEE come from the germline V gene. CDR3 nucleotides: TGTGCCAGCAGCGGGACAGGGGGCGGGTACGAGCAGTACTTC. Amino acid sequence: CASSGTGGGYEQYF.

On this clone itself: A junction boundary mismatches the germline segment, possibly from a read error. The chain combines TRBV4-1 with TRBJ1-1; TRBD1 aligns across 8 bases. This CDR3 region has 14 residues. Looked up from germline, CDR1 is MGHRA and CDR2 is YSYEKL. The CDR3 protein is CASSHRTGRTEASF. The CDR3 DNA reads as TGCGCCAGCAGCCACCGGACAGGGCGAACTGAAGCTTCCTTT.

Only one count was recorded for this clone. The V and J genes are TRBV10-3 and TRBJ2-5, with TRBD1 as a possible D gene (5 bases). CDR1 and CDR2 from the germline V gene are ENHRY and SYGVKD. Between the trimmed V and J ends, which lost 3 bases and 5 bases, there was a span of 10 bases. This CDR3 contains 13 residues. CDR3 coding DNA: TGTGCCATCAGTGATAAGGGGCCGGAGACCCAGTACTTC. Protein: CAISDKGPETQYF.

Concerning this clone: The same CDR3 is also encoded by other DNA sequences in this sample. The CDR3 sequence is CASSLSYSYEQYF. CDR3 DNA: TGTGCCAGCAGTTTATCTTACTCCTACGAGCAGTACTTC. This chain connects TRBV27 to TRBJ2-7; D uncertain. The CDR3 length is 13 residues. The V end was cut by 0 bases, the J end by 0 bases, with 3 bases between. CDR1 and CDR2 from the germline V gene are MNHEY and SMNVEV (reference sequence).

V usage is TRBV5-6 and J usage is TRBJ1-5; no clear D gene. Trimming pared 1 base from V and 3 bases from J, leaving 2 bases between. The germline gives CDR1 SGHDT, CDR2 YYEEEE. The CDR3 is 12 residues long. CDR3: CASSLFNQPQHF. CDR3 coding DNA: TGTGCCAGCAGCTTGTTCAATCAGCCCCAGCATTTT. Complete variable domain (other parts from reference TRBV5-6 and TRBJ1-5): DAGVTQSPTHLIKTRGQQVTLRCSPKSGHDTVSWYQQALGQGPQFIFQYYEEEERQRGNFPDRFSGHQFPNYSSELNVNALLLGDSALYLCASSLFNQPQHFGDGTRLSIL.

This chain joins TRBV27 and TRBJ2-7; D uncertain. Germline V gives CDR1 MNHEY, CDR2 SMNVEV (reference sequence). CDR3 length: 15 amino acids. V shed 4 bases and J shed 0 bases, with 13 bases lying between them. This chain's CDR3 is CASSSLASSSYEQYF. In DNA, the CDR3 is TGTGCCAGCAGTTCCCTCGCTTCAAGCTCCTACGAGCAGTACTTC.

DNA for the CDR3: TGTGCCAGTTCAACAGGTTCCAACGAGCAGTACTTC. Translated: CASSTGSNEQYF. The chain is built from TRBV11-2 and TRBJ2-7; maybe TRBD1 (5 bases). The germline V gene has CDR1 SGHAT and CDR2 FQNNGV. Trimming cost V 9 bases and J 5 bases, with 14 bases left between them. The CDR3 is made up of 12 amino acids.

The CDR3 nucleotides read TGCGCCAGCAGCCAACGTAATGGCTACGAGCAGTACTTC. Translation gives CASSQRNGYEQYF. The V and J genes are TRBV4-3 and TRBJ2-7; no reliable D call. The V gene lost 2 bases and the J gene lost 3 bases, with 8 bases spanning the gap. CDR3 length: 13 amino acids. Germline loops: CDR1 LGHNA, CDR2 YSLEER.

The V and J genes are TRBV10-1 and TRBJ2-5; 7 bases map to TRBD2. This CDR3 region has 15 residues. The germline V gene has CDR1 WNHNN and CDR2 SYGVQD (reference sequence). J gave up 2 bases and V 0 bases, and 3 bases lay outside the gene matches. The chain's CDR3 is CASSESIGGQETQYF. Here the CDR3 DNA reads TGCGCCAGCAGTGAGTCGATCGGGGGGCAAGAGACCCAGTACTTC.

In DNA, the CDR3 is TGTGCCAGCAGTTTATCGTTGGTTGGGGACTACGAGCAGTACTTC. Its protein product is CASSLSLVGDYEQYF. The V call is TRBV27, the J call TRBJ2-7; D not certain. The CDR3 is made up of 15 amino acids. Deletions cut 0 bases from V and 3 bases from J, with 12 bases between. Germline CDR1 MNHEY, CDR2 SMNVEV (reference sequence).